This record covers a single T cell receptor beta chain. The data were taken from a study of neurological immune-mediated disorders. 5'RACE generated cDNA with 10-nucleotide random UMIs. TCRdb reanalysed the 5' RACE reads using MiXCR and keeps one entry per CDR3 protein. The sample consists of about 79,000 distinct CDR3 sequences, 12% to 15% of them appearing once. This CDR3 is 13 amino acids long. Trimming removed 5 bases at V and 5 bases at J, with 13 bases between. The source is a woman between 50 and 59 years old in good health. Sequenced sample: PBMCs. The chain links TRBV12-3 or TRBV12-4 to TRBJ2-7; perhaps TRBD2 as D (6 bases). DNA of the CDR3: TGTGCCAGCAGTGCCGGGAGCTGGGACGAGCAGTACTTC. As protein: CASSAGSWDEQYF.